This TCR beta chain was profiled in a study of cytomegalovirus exposure and HLA in healthy donors. Study results and caveats: In terms of immune exposure information, only CMV serostatus was available. TCR beta V- and J-gene trimming, according to a later analysis, was linked to a missense DCLRE1C variant. Per a later analysis, approximately 16,000 TCR beta sequences showed association with HLA alleles at 0.05 false discovery rate.

The PCR made use of 60 Vbeta and 13 Jbeta primers. This table comes from immunoSEQ multiplex PCR, and its TCRdb copy is limited to in-frame clones, with some not included. The sample comprises approximately 150,000 clones, 65% to 80% of which are singletons, and 7% rests with the top ten. As to this clone: The antigen remains undetermined.

CDR3 length: 16 amino acids. The germline gives CDR1 SGHAT, CDR2 FQNNGV. The trim removed 3 bases at V and 3 bases at J, leaving 11 bases unmatched. The clonotype originates from a woman in her forties in good health and CMV-seropositive. The sequenced material came from PBMCs. The gene calls are TRBV11-2 and TRBJ2-7; 7 bases align to TRBD2. The CDR3 nucleotides read TGTGCCAGCAGCTTTTCCCCCGAGCTAGCGGTCTACGAGCAGTACTTC. Translation gives CASSFSPELAVYEQYF.